The present entry profiles one TCR beta chain with its context. Its antigen is not known. The trim removed 8 bases at V and 3 bases at J, leaving 10 bases unmatched. The germline V gene encodes CDR1 KGHSH and CDR2 LQKENI. This CDR3 spans 14 amino acids. With ten immunoSEQ deep assay plates, unsorted PBMC DNA underwent sequencing. Assay used: immunoSEQ multiplex PCR; TCRdb lists only in-frame clones, some missing. The sample yields some 490,000 clones, 81% seen once. The data were taken from a study of shared clonotypes between healthy human individuals. The study, taken as a whole, reports: The authors expected sequencing depth to affect clonotype sharing among donors.

The TCR sequence derives from a middle-aged woman in good health. Some clones in this sample may be carry-over from other donors' samples. The sequencing sample was made of PBMCs. The genes are TRBV18 and TRBJ2-7; TRBD1 matches at 7 bases. In nucleotides, the CDR3 is TGTGCCAGCCAAAACAGACAGGGAGACTACGAGCAGTACTTC. Protein: CASQNRQGDYEQYF.